The T cell receptor (beta chain) described here comes from a study of T cell responses to AZD1222 COVID-19 vaccine (dated by TCRdb to the early 2020s). With respect to the entire study: AZD1222 recipients whose second dose came at about 4 weeks and those whose second dose came at about 12 weeks were combined into one group, since spike-specific TCR depth and breadth did not differ between the two schedules. Trial participants were enrolled into age subgroups of 18-55, 56-69 and 70-plus years, which contained approximately 150, 28 and 58 TCR-sequenced participants, respectively. TCR sequencing covered about 230 trial participants: 200 to 210 given two doses of AZD1222 and 26 given two doses of MenACWY control vaccine. The study at large found these results: Reportedly, almost half of the unique spike-specific TCRs recognized epitopes lying outside the regions that are mutated in the B.1.351 and B.1.1.7 variants. The whole spike protein was spanned by vaccine-associated CD4 TCRs, and dominant responses were seen in regions 160-218 and 743-854. Most participants were white British and females outnumbered males, and the authors suggested that clonal diversity may have been underestimated. Conclusions about previously exposed vaccinees are limited, since just five to seven AZD1222 recipients were seropositive for SARS-CoV-2 at baseline. Spike-specific TCR breadth and depth rose significantly after two AZD1222 doses compared with day 0 and with MenACWY recipients. In the small 56-69-year group, the increase in depth fell short of significance, most likely because of low power. Because no day 14 peak-response samples were available, the repertoires could be characterized only after the peak T cell response.

The time point label corresponds to: baseline before first vaccination. Samples from vaccinated people were obtained from the UK trials COV001 and COV002, which included a single-blind randomized controlled phase 2/3 trial of AZD1222 (ChAdOx1 nCoV-19) in healthy adults. Trial participant PBMC samples were collected at day 0 and day 28 after the second dose for TCRbeta chain sequencing. The CDR3 regions of human TCRbeta chains were subjected to immunosequencing. Per the authors' processing: Repertoire TCRs were checked for matches against a reference library of SARS-CoV-2-specific TCRs that had been generated using the MIRA antigen-specificity platform. Breadth meant the fraction of unique TCRs that were SARS-CoV-2-associated, whereas depth meant the fraction of total T cells that were SARS-CoV-2-associated. Using the MIRA data, each spike-specific TCR was mapped to the spike region that the TCR reacts to and placed in a CD4 or CD8 class. Log10-transformed breadth and depth values were compared by one-way ANOVA with Sidak's multiple comparisons tests. Drawn from immuneACCESS, this table holds only the in-frame rearrangements with V and J called that TCRdb kept. Clones are partly lost; checked studies trace under half to an unresolved V gene and leave the rest unexplained. That table is the source of V, J and clone size, and D and trimming were worked out from the DNA. The sample table shows about 170,000 clones, and about 90% are seen once. The ten largest account for less than 3% of the sample.

Turning to this clone: What this receptor recognizes is not known. Base qualities are not at hand, and no much larger clone is one base apart.

CDR1 is given as GTSNPN and CDR2 as SVGIG, both from the germline V gene (reference sequence). Including cysteine and phenylalanine, the CDR3 has 12 amino acids. The read is trimmed to its CDR3 DNA, 36 bases read in frame from base 1. The receptor chain draws on TRBV30 and TRBJ1-2; the D segment cannot be called with confidence. The TCR was taken from an adult in good health. This sample comprised peripheral blood, obtained on day 0 of AZD1222 vaccination. The CDR3 corresponds to CAQLGLNYGYTF. The nucleotide sequence reads TGTGCTCAACTAGGCCTTAACTATGGCTACACCTTC.